The 20 T cell receptor beta chains listed next were all sequenced from one sample in a study of tissue T cells after allogeneic stem cell transplantation (dated by TCRdb to between 2022 and 2023). The library came from the immunoSEQ multiplex PCR assay. TCRdb took this table from immuneACCESS and kept in-frame rearrangements with V and J called. Such tables lack part of the clones; where checked against another copy, unresolved V genes explain under half of the gap, and the rest is unexplained. Present in this sample are just over 20,000 clones, 69% of which were seen just once. The ten largest clonotypes hold 0.41% of the sample. Sequenced material: blood. Source of these receptors: a female BALB/c mouse in good health. The MHC haplotype of this strain is H2-d.

Concerning this clone itself: The gene names given are mouse names. From the germline J gene comes the end of the CDR3, since the read stops 1 residue before it. The chain combines TRBV20 with TRBJ2-3, with 8 bases lining up with TRBD2. From germline, CDR1 is GFQATS and CDR2 STVNSAI. The CDR3 is made up of 14 amino acids. V trimming: 3 bases; J trimming: 3 bases; junction bases outside the gene matches: 5. CDR3 residues: CGARTGGGAETLYF. The covered CDR3 bases are TGTGGTGCTAGAACTGGGGGAGGAGCAGAAACGCTGTAT.

In regard to this clone: Gene labels here are mouse ones. The CDR3 end is not reached by the read, which stops 1 residue before it; the germline J gene fills it in. The chain has TRBV5 and TRBJ1-4; D is possibly TRBD1 (6 bases). CDR1 and CDR2 from the germline V gene are LGHNA and YNLKQL (reference sequence). V dropped 0 bases and J dropped 3 bases, with 8 bases sitting between them. The CDR3 loop spans 15 amino acids. CDR3 sequence reads: CASSQEEGANERLFF. The sequenced CDR3 bases are TGTGCCAGCAGCCAAGAGGAGGGGGCCAACGAAAGATTATTT.

A note on this clone: Gene names denote mouse genes. Read coverage stops 1 residue before the CDR3 terminus; the germline J gene supplies the remainder. This rearrangement joins TRBV13-3 to TRBJ2-1, with 11 bases aligning to TRBD2. The CDR3 is 15 amino acids. J gave up 3 bases and V 5 bases, and 4 bases lay outside the gene matches. Germline CDR1 is NNHDY and CDR2 is SYVADS. The CDR3 here is CASSGTGGPYAEQFF. Partial CDR3 DNA: TGTGCCAGCAGCGGGACTGGGGGACCCTATGCTGAGCAGTTC.

In the case of this clone: Each gene name is a mouse one. The read terminates 1 residue ahead of where the CDR3 ends, so the germline J gene completes it. The chain is built from TRBV4 and TRBJ2-7; D gene ambiguous. CDR1 LGHDT and CDR2 YNNKQL come from the germline V gene (reference sequence). V gave up 4 bases and J gave up 0 bases, with 10 bases separating them. The CDR3 spans 14 residues. The CDR3 loop is CASSSWSLSYEQYF. The sequenced part of the CDR3 DNA is TGTGCCAGCAGCTCTTGGAGCCTCTCCTATGAACAGTAC.

This clone was seen just once. These gene names are mouse names. The DNA ends 1 residue before the CDR3 does, and the rest of the CDR3 is filled in from the germline J gene. V and J are TRBV13-3 and TRBJ2-1; D is perhaps TRBD2 (7 bases). Per the germline V gene, CDR1 is NNHDY and CDR2 is SYVADS. This CDR3 has 15 residues. V dropped 6 bases and J dropped 1 base, with 14 bases sitting between them. Partial CDR3 DNA: TGTGCCAGCAAGGGGGGCTGGGGGAACTATGCTGAGCAGTTC. Its protein is CASKGGWGNYAEQF. The whole CDR3 reads CASKGGWGNYAEQFF.

There are a few counts of this clone. Gene names follow the mouse nomenclature. The read falls 1 residue short of the CDR3 end, and the missing part is taken from the germline J gene. This chain links TRBV13-2 with TRBJ2-2, with TRBD2 identical over 8 bases. The germline gives CDR1 NNHNN, CDR2 SYGAGS (reference sequence). The CDR3 runs to 14 residues. Trimming took 5 bases from V and 1 from J; bases not matched to a gene: 1. Partial CDR3 DNA: TGTGCCAGCGGGGGACTGGTAAACACCGGGCAGCTCTAC. It specifies CASGGLVNTGQLY. In full, the CDR3 is CASGGLVNTGQLYF.

Remarks on this clone: Mouse gene names apply. From the germline J gene comes the end of the CDR3, since the read stops 1 residue before it. This rearrangement joins TRBV13-2 to TRBJ2-5; D ambiguous. V was pared by 5 bases and J by 2 bases, with 0 bases between. The CDR3 is 10 residues long. Per the germline V gene, CDR1 is NNHNN and CDR2 is SYGAGS (reference sequence). CDR3 DNA, as far as it was read: TGTGCCAGCGGCCAAGACACCCAGTAC. Its protein product is CASGQDTQY. The entire CDR3 sequence reads CASGQDTQYF.

Of note for this clone: Germline and genes here are mouse. Read data end 1 residue before the CDR3 end; the end is taken from the germline J gene. The chain carries TRBV31 and TRBJ1-5; D remains ambiguous. The CDR3 sequence is 14 residues long. V lost 1 base to trimming and J lost 2 bases, with 9 bases between them. Germline V CDR1 and CDR2: GKSSPN, SITVG. CDR3 DNA (partial): TGTGCCTGGAGTCCGGGGATCGACAACCAGGCTCCGCTT. Its protein is CAWSPGIDNQAPL. The full CDR3 sequence reads CAWSPGIDNQAPLF.

With respect to this clone: Mouse gene names apply. The read terminates 1 residue before the CDR3 end, so the remaining end is supplied by the germline J gene. V gene TRBV5 combines with J gene TRBJ2-1; no firm D call. This CDR3 contains 12 residues. V dropped 4 bases and J dropped 9 bases, with 10 bases sitting between them. Per germline, CDR1 LGHNA and CDR2 YNLKQL (reference sequence). The CDR3 sequence is CASSPRRGEQFF. The DNA read from the CDR3 is TGTGCCAGCAGCCCCAGACGGGGTGAGCAGTTC.

For this clone: Any gene name here is a mouse gene name. The read gets to within 1 residue of the CDR3 end, and the germline J gene fills in the rest. This chain uses TRBV29 with TRBJ2-5; TRBD1 aligns across 8 bases. Germline V gives CDR1 MSHET, CDR2 SYDVDS. With V trimmed by 6 bases and J by 3 bases, 2 bases remained unmatched. This CDR3 has 13 residues. The covered CDR3 bases are TGTGCTAGCAGGCGGGACAGGCAAGACACCCAGTAC. Translated: CASRRDRQDTQY. The CDR3, in full, reads CASRRDRQDTQYF. Full variable domain (missing parts from reference TRBV29 and TRBJ2-5): DMKVTQMPRYLIKRMGENVLLECGQDMSHETMYWYRQDPGLGLQLIYISYDVDSNSEGDIPKGYRVSRKKREHFSLILDSAKTNQTSVYFCASRRDRQDTQYFGPGTRLLVL.

As regards this clone: The genes and germline here are from mouse. The sequence runs out 1 residue before the end of the CDR3; the remainder is reconstructed from the germline J gene. The chain couples TRBV4 to TRBJ2-1; D is possibly TRBD2 (5 bases). This CDR3 comprises 16 residues. In germline, CDR1 is LGHDT, CDR2 YNNKQL (reference sequence). Trimming pared 4 bases from V and 3 bases from J, leaving 16 bases between. CDR3 DNA, as far as it was read: TGTGCCAGCAGCTCATTTTTTTGGACTTCCTATGCTGAGCAGTTC. Protein sequence: CASSSFFWTSYAEQF. The full CDR3 protein is CASSSFFWTSYAEQFF. The full variable domain, its missing parts supplied by reference TRBV4 and TRBJ2-1, is ETAVFQTPNYHVTQVGNEVSFNCKQTLGHDTMYWYKQDSKKLLKIMFSYNNKQLIVNETVPRRFSPQSSDKAHLNLRIKSVEPEDSAVYLCASSSFFWTSYAEQFFGPGTRLTVL.

Of note for this clone: Gene and germline names: mouse. Read coverage stops 1 residue before the CDR3 terminus; the germline J gene supplies the remainder. This chain links TRBV5 with TRBJ2-4; 10 bases line up with TRBD2. The CDR3 contains 15 residues. Trimming took 4 bases from V and 1 from J; bases not matched to a gene: 2. Germline CDR1 LGHNA, CDR2 YNLKQL (reference sequence). CDR3 sequence: CASSPDWGGQNTLYF. Partial CDR3 DNA: TGTGCCAGCAGCCCCGACTGGGGGGGTCAAAACACCTTGTAC.

This clone was recorded once. Germline and genes: mouse. The CDR3 is cut off 1 residue early in the read; its end comes from the germline J gene. The gene calls are TRBV3 and TRBJ1-1; no firm D call. Trimming took off 0 bases at V and 1 base at J, with 0 bases between the two ends. CDR3 length: 12 amino acids. Germline V gives CDR1 SNHLY, CDR2 FYNGKV (reference sequence). CDR3 DNA, as far as it was read: TGTGCCAGCAGCTTAGCAAACACAGAAGTCTTC. It codes for CASSLANTEVF. The whole CDR3 protein reads CASSLANTEVFF.

This clone has more than one count but fewer than ten. Mouse gene names and germline throughout. The read is 1 residue too short to cover the CDR3 end, so that end is filled in from the germline J gene. This chain joins TRBV1 and TRBJ2-7, with 7 bases identical to TRBD2. Trimming cost V 3 bases and J 0 bases; bases outside gene matches: 2. Germline V gene sequence: CDR1 NSQYPW, CDR2 LRSPGD (reference sequence). The length of the CDR3 is 14 residues. The CDR3: CTCSAGGISYEQYF. Partial CDR3 DNA: TGCACCTGCAGTGCTGGGGGGATCTCCTATGAACAGTAC. Based on the CDR3 plus reference TRBV1 and TRBJ2-7, the full variable domain is VTLLEQNPRWRLVPRGQAVNLRCILKNSQYPWMSWYQQDLQKQLQWLFTLRSPGDKEVKSLPGADYLATRVTDTELRLQVANMSQGRTLYCTCSAGGISYEQYFGPGTRLTVL.

This clone was seen just once. The germline and genes are mouse ones. The CDR3 end lies 1 residue beyond the end of the read and is filled in from the germline J gene. The chain employs TRBV13-3 and TRBJ1-6; TRBD1 is a possible D gene (6 bases). TRBJ1-6 is designated an ORF whose function remains uncertain. Germline V gives CDR1 NNHDY, CDR2 SYVADS. Trimming removed 0 bases at V and 4 bases at J, with 11 bases between. CDR3 length: 16 residues. CDR3 DNA (partial): TGTGCCAGCAGTGATGCATGGGGACAATATAATTCGCCCCTCTAC. Its protein product is CASSDAWGQYNSPLY. The CDR3 in full is CASSDAWGQYNSPLYF.

Of note for this clone: The gene names given are mouse names. From the germline J gene comes the end of the CDR3, since the read stops 1 residue before it. V usage is TRBV1 and J usage is TRBJ2-2; a possible D gene is TRBD2 (5 bases). This CDR3 is 14 amino acids long. CDR1 and CDR2 (germline): NSQYPW, LRSPGD (reference sequence). With 0 bases removed from V and 4 bases from J, the gap between germline ends came to 6 bases. The sequenced part of the CDR3 DNA is TGCACCTGCAGTGCAGATTGGGGCACCGGGCAGCTCTAC. It encodes CTCSADWGTGQLY. The entire CDR3 reads CTCSADWGTGQLYF.

This clone has more than one count but fewer than ten. Gene names are the mouse ones. Read data end 1 residue before the CDR3 end; the end is taken from the germline J gene. The rearrangement uses TRBV13-2 and TRBJ1-3, with 8 nucleotides matching TRBD1. Per the germline V gene, CDR1 is NNHNN and CDR2 is SYGAGS (reference sequence). Trimming cost V 2 bases and J 0 bases; bases outside gene matches: 4. The CDR3 runs to 16 residues. The CDR3 spells CASGDRQGSSGNTLYF. The DNA read from the CDR3 is TGTGCCAGCGGTGACCGACAGGGGAGTTCTGGAAATACGCTCTAT.

To note about this clone: These gene names are mouse names. The read terminates 1 residue ahead of where the CDR3 ends, so the germline J gene completes it. The V and J genes are TRBV13-3 and TRBJ2-3; D is uncertain. V was clipped by 1 base and J by 0 bases, with 6 bases between them. From germline, CDR1 is NNHDY and CDR2 SYVADS. This CDR3 has 14 amino acids. The CDR3 bases that were read are TGTGCCAGCAGTGATCTGGACAGTGCAGAAACGCTGTAT. Translating gives CASSDLDSAETLY. The complete CDR3 sequence is CASSDLDSAETLYF.

This clone was seen just once. Each gene name is a mouse one. The CDR3 is cut off 1 residue early in the read; its end comes from the germline J gene. The chain employs TRBV13-3 and TRBJ1-5, with 12 nucleotides matching TRBD1. The CDR3 contains 15 residues. Per the germline V gene, CDR1 is NNHDY and CDR2 is SYVADS. The V gene end was trimmed by 0 bases and the J gene end by 5 bases; junction bases not matched to a gene: 0. Incomplete CDR3 DNA: TGTGCCAGCAGTGATGGGGACAGGGGGCACCAGGCTCCGCTT. Translating it yields CASSDGDRGHQAPL. The full CDR3 sequence reads CASSDGDRGHQAPLF. The variable domain in full, with the rest retrieved from reference TRBV13-3 and TRBJ1-5, is EAAVTQSPRSKVAVTGGKVTLSCHQTNNHDYMYWYRQDTGHGLRLIHYSYVADSTEKGDIPDGYKASRPSQENFSLILELASLSQTAVYFCASSDGDRGHQAPLFGEGTRLSVL.

With respect to this clone: Germline and genes here are mouse. The read ends 1 residue shy of where the CDR3 ends; the end is completed using the germline J gene. The V call is TRBV3, the J call TRBJ1-1; no reliable D call. CDR1 and CDR2 from the germline V gene are SNHLY and FYNGKV (reference sequence). V lost 1 base and J lost 0, with 3 bases in between. The CDR3 has 13 residues. The sequenced part of the CDR3 DNA is TGTGCCAGCAGCTTAGAAACAAACACAGAAGTCTTC. Translation: CASSLETNTEVF. The full CDR3 protein reads CASSLETNTEVFF.